Included here is one T cell receptor (beta chain) sequence, with context. What it binds is not known. The data are from a study of human CD8 memory T cell subsets. It was UMI-labeled 5' RACE by which the TCR beta libraries were made. TCRdb re-called the 5' RACE reads; every CDR3 protein appears as one record, without DNA. Seen in this sample are roughly 9,300 distinct CDR3 sequences; the ten most common clones hold approximately 9.7%. The CDR3 sequence is 17 residues long. Per germline, CDR1 SGHDT and CDR2 YYEEEE. General study findings and limits: Chao1 estimates suggested stem-like memory T cells were more diverse than precursor exhausted T cells. The sequencing covered T cell receptor beta chains alone.

Enriched by negative magnetic separation, total CD8+ T cells were obtained. The chain uses TRBV5-6 and TRBJ2-1; TCRdb outputs TRBD1, but without DNA this stays unchecked. The sample consisted of CD8+ stem-like memory T cells (TSCM and TCM) sorted from PBMCs. Described subset: stem-like memory CD8 T cells (TSTEM), CCR7+ PD-1- TIGIT-. The sequence derives from a human donor in good health. CDR3 loop: CASSLATDTGAYNEQFF.